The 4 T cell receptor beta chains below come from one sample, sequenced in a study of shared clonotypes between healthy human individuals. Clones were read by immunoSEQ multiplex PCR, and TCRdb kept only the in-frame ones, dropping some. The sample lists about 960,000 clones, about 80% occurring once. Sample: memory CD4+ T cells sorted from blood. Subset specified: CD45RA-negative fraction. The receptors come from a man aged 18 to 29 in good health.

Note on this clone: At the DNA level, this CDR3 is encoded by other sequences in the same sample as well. The CDR3 region is CASSLPNQPQHF. CDR3 nucleotides: TGTGCCAGCAGTTTACCTAATCAGCCCCAGCATTTT. This sequence joins TRBV28 and TRBJ1-5; the D is unclear. Trimming removed 2 bases at V and 4 bases at J, with 3 bases between. The CDR3 runs 12 residues. Germline-derived CDR1 and CDR2 are MDHEN and SYDVKM.

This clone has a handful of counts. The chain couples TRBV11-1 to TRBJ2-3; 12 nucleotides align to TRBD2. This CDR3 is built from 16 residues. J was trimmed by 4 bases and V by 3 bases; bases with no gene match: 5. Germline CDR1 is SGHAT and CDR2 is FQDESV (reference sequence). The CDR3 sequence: CASSFLAGGPADTQYF. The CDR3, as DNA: TGTGCCAGCAGCTTCCTAGCGGGGGGGCCCGCAGATACGCAGTATTTT.

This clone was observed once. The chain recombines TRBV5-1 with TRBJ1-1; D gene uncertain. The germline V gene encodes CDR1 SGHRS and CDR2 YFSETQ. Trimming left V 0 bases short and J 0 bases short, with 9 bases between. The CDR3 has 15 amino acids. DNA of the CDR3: TGCGCCAGCAGCTTGGGGACGGCTATGAACACTGAAGCTTTCTTT. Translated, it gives CASSLGTAMNTEAFF.

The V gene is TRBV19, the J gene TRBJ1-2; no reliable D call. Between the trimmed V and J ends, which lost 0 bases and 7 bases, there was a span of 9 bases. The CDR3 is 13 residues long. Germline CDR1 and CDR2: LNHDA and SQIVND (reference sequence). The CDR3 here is CASSIDRATGYTF. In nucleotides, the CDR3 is TGTGCCAGTAGTATAGATAGGGCCACTGGCTACACCTTC.